This record covers a single T cell receptor (beta chain). Its target antigen remains unknown. No base quality values were provided; no much bigger clone lies one nucleotide off. This sample is part of a study of blood T cell repertoires in COVID-19 (dated by TCRdb to 2020 to 2022). With respect to the entire study: The collaborator samples originated in the United States, Italy and Spain and spanned the acute and convalescent phases of COVID-19. The prospective study material was composed of cDNA or gDNA derived from T cells, B-cell-depleted T cells, or PBMCs. Deeply sampled blood TCRbeta repertoires from subjects exposed to, actively infected with, or recovered from COVID-19 were included in the dataset. A freely available public database, intended as a resource for researchers studying the immune response to SARS-CoV-2, is where the repertoires were released. Samples came from the ongoing ImmuneRACE study (first 160 participants) plus 1,254 subjects from 6 global collaborators. The sample metadata nearly always contained a de-identified subject ID, COVID-19 status, age in years and sex. Where available, HLA class I and class II types were obtained from metadata supplied by the sample provider rather than from assay-based typing. On the study overall, not on this receptor specifically: How much clinical and demographic metadata was included differed by source and by participant, and the metadata was provided uncurated.

Taken from the germline V gene, the CDR1 and CDR2 loops are SGHDN and FVKESK. V trim: 1 base; J trim: 2 bases; unmatched bases: 2. The CDR3, from cysteine to phenylalanine, totals 15 residues. The retained sequence is limited to the CDR3, 45 bases, with the frame set at the first base. The immunoSEQ Assay, a bias-controlled multiplex PCR, was used to amplify TCRbeta CDR3 regions from genomic DNA. The source study handled its data this way. The number of nucleated cells in each sample was estimated from the amplification of reference gene primers within the assay. Sequence reads were collapsed and filtered to measure the absolute abundance of every unique TCRbeta CDR3 rearrangement. For each sample, productive Simpson clonality was calculated by taking the square root of Simpson's diversity index across productive rearrangements. TCRdb took this table from immuneACCESS and kept in-frame rearrangements with V and J called. Such tables lack part of the clones; where checked against another copy, unresolved V genes explain under half of the gap, and the rest is unexplained. D and trimming were read from the DNA, whereas the V and J calls and clone size are those reported in that table. The sample profile shows fewer than 80,000 clones; about 92% of them were found once. The ten largest clones take up about 16% of the sample.

Whole blood was collected in K2EDTA tubes by collaborating institutions according to the institutions' own protocols. For TCRbeta analysis, collaborator samples were shipped as frozen whole blood, as isolated PBMCs, or as DNA extracted from either sample type. Sample: peripheral blood. The clonotype was recovered from an elderly woman with active or convalescent COVID-19. The V and J segments used are TRBV14 and TRBJ1-5; TRBD1 matches 7 bases in the middle. For the CDR3, the sequence is CASSQAGTGNQPQHF. The nucleotides are TGTGCCAGCAGCCAAGCCGGGACAGGCAATCAGCCCCAGCATTTT.